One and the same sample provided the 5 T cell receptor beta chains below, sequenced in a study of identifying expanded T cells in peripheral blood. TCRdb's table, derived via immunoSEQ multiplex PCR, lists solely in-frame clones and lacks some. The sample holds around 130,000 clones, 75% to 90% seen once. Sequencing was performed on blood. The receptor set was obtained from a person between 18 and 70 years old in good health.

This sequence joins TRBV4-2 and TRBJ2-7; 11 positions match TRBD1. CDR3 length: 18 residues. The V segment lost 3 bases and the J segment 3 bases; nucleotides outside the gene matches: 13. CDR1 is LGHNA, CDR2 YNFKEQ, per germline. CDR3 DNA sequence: TGTGCCAGCAGCCATTCATCGGGTTTCGGGACAGGGGGCTACGAGCAGTACTTC. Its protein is CASSHSSGFGTGGYEQYF.

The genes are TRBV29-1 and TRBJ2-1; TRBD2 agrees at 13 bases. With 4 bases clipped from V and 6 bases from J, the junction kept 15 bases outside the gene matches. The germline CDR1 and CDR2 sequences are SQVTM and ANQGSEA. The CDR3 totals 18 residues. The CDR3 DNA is TGCAGCGTTGGCCCCACTAGCGGGAGGGCCAATCGATTCAATGAGCAGTTCTTC. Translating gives CSVGPTSGRANRFNEQFF.

For the CDR3, the DNA is TGTGCCAGCAGTGTAAGGCAGGGGGAAGAGACCCAGTACTTC. Translated, it gives CASSVRQGEETQYF. V usage is TRBV2 and J usage is TRBJ2-5; 7 nucleotides align to TRBD1. This CDR3 is 14 amino acids long. Germline V gene data show CDR1 as SNHLY and CDR2 as FYNNEI. Trimming took 4 bases from V and 3 from J; bases not matched to a gene: 5.

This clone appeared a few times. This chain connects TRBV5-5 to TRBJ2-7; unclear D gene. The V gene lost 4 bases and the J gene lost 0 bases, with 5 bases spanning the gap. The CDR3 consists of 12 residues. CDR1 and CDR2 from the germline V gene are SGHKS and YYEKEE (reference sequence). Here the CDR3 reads CASSHDSYEQYF. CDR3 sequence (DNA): TGTGCCAGCAGCCACGACTCCTACGAGCAGTACTTC.

As DNA, the CDR3 is TGTGCCAGCAGCTTAAGGGCAGGGACAGGGGGCTCGTATCAGCCCCAGCATTTT. Residues: CASSLRAGTGGSYQPQHF. The chain joins TRBV11-2 to TRBJ1-5; 12 bases match TRBD1. The CDR3 extends over 18 amino acids. V gave up 2 bases and J gave up 5 bases; unmatched junction bases: 10. Germline V gene data show CDR1 as SGHAT and CDR2 as FQNNGV.